The rows below give T cell receptor beta chains drawn from one sample of a study of T-cell memory formation after mild COVID-19. Using its own MiXCR run on the 5' RACE reads, TCRdb lists one record per CDR3 protein. In the table there are about 270,000 distinct CDR3 sequences, 15% to 20% of which are singletons. The sequenced sample consisted of PBMCs or a T cell subset sorted from them (not recorded which). These receptors originate from a man aged 18 to 30 who had mild COVID-19 (a few samples of this study predate the infection). Cell type and time point are not known. CDR3s include the opening cysteine and the closing phenylalanine or tryptophan. The D gene is left open where the match is weak. The listing skips clone size in some rows; elsewhere it reads once, few, many or a size class.

d_call	clone_size	v_call	j_call	cdr3_nt	cdr3_aa
NA	NA	TRBV25-1	TRBJ2-3	TGTGCCAGCAGTGAGAATTTACAGCGGCGTAGCACAGATACGCAGTATTTT	CASSENLQRRSTDTQYF
TRBD2	few	TRBV5-1	TRBJ2-5	TGCGCCAGCAGCCCAGAGACTAGCTTGGGGGCCCAGTACTTC	CASSPETSLGAQYF
NA	few	TRBV9	TRBJ2-5	TGTGCCAGCAGCGAGACCTCAGCGTTAGAGACCCAGTACTTC	CASSETSALETQYF
NA	NA	TRBV4-1	TRBJ2-2	TGCGCCAGCAGCCACGCCCAAGGAACCGGGGAGCTGTTTTTT	CASSHAQGTGELFF
NA	few	TRBV28	TRBJ2-7	TGTGCCAGCAGTGTACAGGGATACGAGCAGTACTTC	CASSVQGYEQYF
TRBD1	few	TRBV9	TRBJ1-6	TGTGCCAGCAGCGGGACAGGGTTCACACCCCTCCACTTT	CASSGTGFTPLHF
TRBD1	few	TRBV7-2	TRBJ2-1	TGTGCCAGCAGCAGGGGGCAGGGGGCCTACAATGAGCAGTTCTTC	CASSRGQGAYNEQFF
TRBD2	many	TRBV7-3	TRBJ2-1	TGTGCCAGCAGCATGGGACTAGCGGGGGGCAATGAGCAGTTCTTC	CASSMGLAGGNEQFF
NA	NA	TRBV23-1	TRBJ1-5	TGCGCCAGCAGTCAATGTCTTAGCAGGGGTCAGCCCCAGCATTTT	CASSQCLSRGQPQHF
TRBD2	few	TRBV20-1	TRBJ2-1	TGCAGTGCTAGTCCACCGGGGAGGCGGGGGGTCGGCGATGAGCAGTTCTTC	CSASPPGRRGVGDEQFF
NA	NA	TRBV20-1	TRBJ1-4	TGCAGTGCCCCACGGGGTCACGGAGCAACTAATGAAAAACTGTTTTTT	CSAPRGHGATNEKLFF
TRBD2	few	TRBV5-1	TRBJ2-3	TGCGCCAGCAGCTTGGGGACTAGCGGAAGTTCAGATACGCAGTATTTT	CASSLGTSGSSDTQYF
NA	NA	TRBV7-9	TRBJ2-7	TGTGCCAGCAGCTGGTATGACAGGTCCTACGAGCAGTACTTC	CASSWYDRSYEQYF
NA	NA	TRBV7-2	TRBJ1-2	TGTGCCAGCAGCTTACTGGTTAGAGTTGGAGGTGGCTACACCTTC	CASSLLVRVGGGYTF
NA	NA	TRBV29-1	TRBJ2-1	TGCAGCGTTAGCCAGAGGGTATACAATGAGCAGTTCTTC	CSVSQRVYNEQFF
TRBD2	NA	TRBV7-9	TRBJ2-3	TGTGCCAGCAGCTTGCCCGGGGGGGCAACAGATACGCAGTATTTT	CASSLPGGATDTQYF
TRBD2	NA	TRBV7-9	TRBJ2-1	TGTGCCAGCAGCTTAGCTGCGGCTAGCGGGGCGTACAATGAGCAGTTCTTC	CASSLAAASGAYNEQFF
NA	NA	TRBV4-2	TRBJ1-2	TGTGCCAGCAGCCAAGGATACCTCGATGGCTACACCTTC	CASSQGYLDGYTF
NA	few	TRBV20-1	TRBJ1-1	TGCAGTGCTTCAGGACGGGCGAACACTGAAGCTTTCTTT	CSASGRANTEAFF
NA	NA	TRBV19	TRBJ1-6	TGTGCCAGTAGTATATGGGATTCACCCCTCCACTTT	CASSIWDSPLHF
NA	few	TRBV9	TRBJ1-6	TGTGCCAGCAGCGTAGTCGTCCGGGGGTCCTATATCTCACCCCTCCACTTT	CASSVVVRGSYISPLHF
NA	few	TRBV9	TRBJ1-5	TGTGCCAGCAGCGTAGGGGATCAGCCCCAGCATTTT	CASSVGDQPQHF